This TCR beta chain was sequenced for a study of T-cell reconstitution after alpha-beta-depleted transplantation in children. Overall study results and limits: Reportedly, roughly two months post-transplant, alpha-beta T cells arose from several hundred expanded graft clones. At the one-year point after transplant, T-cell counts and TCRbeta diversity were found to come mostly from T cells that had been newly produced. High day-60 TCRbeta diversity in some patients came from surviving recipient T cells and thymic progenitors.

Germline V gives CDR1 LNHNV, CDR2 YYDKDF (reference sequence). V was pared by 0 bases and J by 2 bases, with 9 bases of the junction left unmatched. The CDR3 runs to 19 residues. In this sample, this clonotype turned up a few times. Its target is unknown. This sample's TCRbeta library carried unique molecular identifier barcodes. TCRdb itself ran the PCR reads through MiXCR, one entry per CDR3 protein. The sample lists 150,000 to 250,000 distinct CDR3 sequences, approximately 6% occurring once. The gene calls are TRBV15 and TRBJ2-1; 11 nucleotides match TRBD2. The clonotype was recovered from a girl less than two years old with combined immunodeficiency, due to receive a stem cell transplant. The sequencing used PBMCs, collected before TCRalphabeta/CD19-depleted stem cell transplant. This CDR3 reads CATSRDLTIAGGPYNEQFF. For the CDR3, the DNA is TGTGCCACCAGCAGAGATCTTACCATAGCGGGAGGGCCCTACAATGAGCAGTTCTTC.